This T cell receptor (beta chain) derives from a study of T-cell reconstitution after alpha-beta-depleted transplantation in children. Using unique molecular identifiers, the investigators prepared the TCRbeta library. TCRdb ran MiXCR on the PCR reads and lists one entry per CDR3 protein. The sample shows some 300,000 distinct CDR3 sequences, 10% of them seen only once. CDR1 is MNHEY and CDR2 is SMNVEV in the germline V gene (reference sequence). The CDR3 is 14 residues long. Trimming cost V 1 base and J 7 bases, with 11 bases left between them. This clonotype was picked up a small number of times. This TCR was sampled from a human donor who donated a stem cell graft to a child with acute lymphoblastic leukemia. The sample in question was PBMCs from the stem cell graft donor, obtained from the stem cell graft. The chain has TRBV27 and TRBJ1-5; D is uncertain. The CDR3 bases are TGTGCCAGCAGTTTATTTCTGGGGTCCCAGCCCCAGCATTTT. Translation: CASSLFLGSQPQHF.